Shown below are 21 T cell receptor beta chains from a single sample sequenced in a study of blood T cell repertoires in COVID-19. Repertoires were generated with immunoSEQ multiplex PCR, while TCRdb's copy carries only in-frame clones and drops some. The sample has almost 300,000 clones, roughly nine tenths seen once. Sequencing was performed on peripheral blood. The receptors stem from a woman in her twenties or thirties with COVID-19, enrolled during active disease.

The genes are TRBV5-1 and TRBJ2-1, with 8 bases identical to TRBD2. This CDR3 is 16 amino acids long. V shed 6 bases and J 0 bases; nucleotides not matched to a gene: 8. CDR1 and CDR2 from the germline V gene are SGHRS and YFSETQ. The CDR3 DNA sequence: TGCGCCAGCACCCTCACCGGGGGGGCCTCCTACAATGAGCAGTTCTTC. It encodes CASTLTGGASYNEQFF.

A note on this clone: This same CDR3 is encoded by further DNA sequences in the sample. The CDR3 DNA is TGTGCCAGCAGTTTATCCCGTTCCGGGGAGCTGTTTTTT. Protein product: CASSLSRSGELFF. The chain joins TRBV27 to TRBJ2-2, with D uncertain. The germline V and J ends were trimmed by 0 bases and 6 bases, with 5 bases remaining between them. Per germline, CDR1 MNHEY and CDR2 SMNVEV (reference sequence). The CDR3 length is 13 residues.

The chain couples TRBV11-2 to TRBJ2-1; 14 bases map to TRBD2. With V trimmed by 4 bases and J by 4 bases, 3 bases remained unmatched. Germline CDR1 reads SGHAT; CDR2 reads FQNNGV. The CDR3 is 16 amino acids. The CDR3 is CASSYRTSGGYNEQFF. CDR3 DNA: TGTGCCAGCAGCTACCGGACTAGCGGGGGGTACAATGAGCAGTTCTTC.

The rearrangement joins TRBV6-6 to TRBJ2-2; 7 positions match TRBD2. Germline assignment: CDR1 MNHNY and CDR2 SVGAGI (reference sequence). The V segment lost 2 bases and the J segment 7 bases; nucleotides outside the gene matches: 10. The CDR3 sequence is 16 residues long. The CDR3 spells CASSYRPSGGGGELFF. The CDR3 DNA sequence: TGTGCCAGCAGTTACCGGCCTAGCGGTGGGGGCGGGGAGCTGTTTTTT.

This chain joins TRBV5-3 and TRBJ1-4; possibly TRBD1 for D (6 bases). TRBV5-3 is an open reading frame, and its role is uncertain. The CDR3 contains 14 residues. V lost 4 bases, J lost 8 bases, and 15 bases lay in between. CDR3 loop: CARSPRGGGEKLFF. The CDR3 nucleotides are TGTGCCAGAAGCCCCCGGGGGGGCGGCGAAAAACTGTTTTTT.

The genes are TRBV19 and TRBJ2-4, with 9 nucleotides matching TRBD1. J lost 5 bases, V lost 5 bases, and 4 bases had no gene match. CDR3 length equals 14 residues. Germline values: CDR1 LNHDA, CDR2 SQIVND (reference sequence). CDR3 DNA: TGTGCCAGTAGTCCGCGGACAGGGGAAAACATTCAGTACTTC. Encoded protein: CASSPRTGENIQYF.

V gene TRBV7-2 combines with J gene TRBJ1-1; possible D gene TRBD1, 5 bases. This CDR3 region has 17 residues. Trimming removed 2 bases from V and 0 bases from J, with 16 bases in between. From germline, CDR1 is SGHTA and CDR2 FQGNSA. The CDR3 nucleotides read TGTGCCAGCAGCTTAAAGGTATCCGACAGTATGAACACTGAAGCTTTCTTT. Encoded protein: CASSLKVSDSMNTEAFF.

The chain combines TRBV19 with TRBJ1-6; D is perhaps TRBD1 (5 bases). The V and J ends lost 3 bases and 10 bases respectively, with 13 bases between them. This CDR3 spans 14 amino acids. Germline V gives CDR1 LNHDA, CDR2 SQIVND (reference sequence). CDR3 region: CASSMPGVRSPLHF. The DNA for the CDR3 is TGTGCCAGTAGTATGCCGGGGGTCCGCTCACCCCTCCACTTT.

The chain employs TRBV29-1 and TRBJ1-1, with D uncertain. This CDR3 is 14 amino acids long. V lost 4 bases and J 1 base, leaving 13 bases between the germline ends. Germline CDR1 and CDR2: SQVTM and ANQGSEA. The CDR3 protein is CSVGRPPGNTEAFF. DNA for the CDR3: TGCAGCGTTGGCAGGCCCCCCGGGAACACTGAAGCTTTCTTT.

The rearrangement links TRBV7-9 to TRBJ2-4; 8 nucleotides align to TRBD2. J was trimmed by 8 bases and V by 5 bases; bases with no gene match: 11. The CDR3 has 15 amino acids. Germline V gives CDR1 SEHNR, CDR2 FQNEAQ (reference sequence). DNA of the CDR3: TGTGCCAGCAGCCCCTCACGGGGGGGAATAGACATTCAGTACTTC. It translates to CASSPSRGGIDIQYF.

This clone was recorded only once. V usage is TRBV7-9 and J usage is TRBJ1-5; D is uncertain. The CDR3 spans 15 residues. The V end lost 4 bases, the J end lost 2 bases, and 12 bases lay between the germline ends. In germline, CDR1 is SEHNR, CDR2 FQNEAQ (reference sequence). The CDR3 loop reads CASSSSGVGNQPQHF. The DNA of the CDR3 is TGTGCCAGCAGCTCTTCGGGTGTCGGCAATCAGCCCCAGCATTTT.

The chain has TRBV5-8 and TRBJ2-7; a possible D gene is TRBD2 (6 bases). Germline V gene sequence: CDR1 SGHTS, CDR2 YDEGEE. The CDR3 totals 14 residues. Trimming cost V 0 bases and J 3 bases, with 10 bases left between them. The chain's CDR3 is CASSLDRGYYEQYF. The CDR3 nucleotides are TGTGCCAGCAGCTTGGACCGGGGGTACTACGAGCAGTACTTC.

The chain has TRBV18 and TRBJ2-7; D call uncertain. V lost 3 bases and J 0 bases, leaving 9 bases between the germline ends. CDR3 size: 14 residues. The V gene's germline CDR1 is KGHSH and CDR2 LQKENI. In DNA, the CDR3 is TGTGCCAGCTCACCGCGGCGGAGCTCCTACGAGCAGTACTTC. Translating gives CASSPRRSSYEQYF. Filled out from reference TRBV18 and TRBJ2-7, the complete variable domain reads NAGVMQNPRHLVRRRGQEARLRCSPMKGHSHVYWYRQLPEEGLKFMVYLQKENIIDESGMPKERFSAEFPKEGPSILRIQQVVRGDSAAYFCASSPRRSSYEQYFGPGTRLTVT.

The table lists this clone with a count of one. The chain couples TRBV12-3 or TRBV12-4 to TRBJ2-7; maybe TRBD1 (6 bases). The CDR3 has 13 amino acids. V lost 3 bases and J 4 bases, leaving 10 bases between the germline ends. The CDR3 loop is CASSFGGEYEQYF. DNA for the CDR3: TGTGCCAGCAGTTTTGGGGGCGAATACGAGCAGTACTTC.

The rearrangement links TRBV25-1 to TRBJ1-2; D may be TRBD1 (5 bases). Germline values: CDR1 MGHDK, CDR2 SYGVNS. The CDR3 totals 14 residues. V gave up 5 bases and J gave up 8 bases, with 18 bases separating them. CDR3 residues: CASSHQSGGGGYTF. As DNA, the CDR3 is TGTGCCAGCAGTCATCAAAGCGGGGGAGGCGGCTACACCTTC.

The chain uses TRBV7-8 and TRBJ1-1, with 10 positions matching TRBD1. Trimming removed 4 bases from V and 3 bases from J; junction bases left unmatched: 5. Germline V gene sequence: CDR1 SGHVS, CDR2 FQNEAQ. This CDR3 has 15 residues. The CDR3 region is CASSSRQGADTEAFF. The DNA for the CDR3 is TGTGCCAGCAGCTCAAGACAGGGGGCGGACACTGAAGCTTTCTTT.

The chain's CDR3 is CASSSGYLKETQYF. As DNA, the CDR3 is TGCGCCAGCAGCTCGGGTTACCTAAAAGAGACCCAGTACTTC. V gene TRBV5-1 combines with J gene TRBJ2-5; D remains ambiguous. The V end was cut by 3 bases, the J end by 3 bases, with 12 bases between. The CDR3 runs 14 residues. Germline V lookup: CDR1 SGHRS, CDR2 YFSETQ.

This chain links TRBV10-3 with TRBJ1-5; 8 bases are a match to TRBD1. CDR1 and CDR2 from the germline V gene are ENHRY and SYGVKD. This CDR3 is 13 amino acids long. V lost 11 bases, J lost 4 bases, and 7 bases stayed unmatched. The DNA for the CDR3 is TGTGCCGTCCGGGACAGGACGAATCAGCCCCAGCATTTT. Protein: CAVRDRTNQPQHF.

This chain links TRBV11-3 with TRBJ2-2, with D possibly matching TRBD1 (5 bases). The CDR3 length is 16 residues. CDR1 is SGHNT and CDR2 is YENEEA in the germline V gene. The V and J ends lost 1 base and 7 bases respectively, with 16 bases between them. CDR3 coding DNA: TGTGCCAGCAGCTTAGCTGGAGCACAGGCAGGCGGGGAGCTGTTTTTT. It specifies CASSLAGAQAGGELFF.

The V and J genes are TRBV5-4 and TRBJ2-3, with a tentative D call TRBD2 (5 bases). CDR3 length equals 15 residues. Trimming removed 4 bases at V and 2 bases at J, with 14 bases between. Per germline, CDR1 SGHNT and CDR2 YYREEE (reference sequence). This chain's CDR3 is CASSVRAETTDTQYF. CDR3 in DNA: TGTGCCAGCAGCGTGAGAGCGGAGACCACAGATACGCAGTATTTT.

In its sample, this clone was seen once. The chain employs TRBV27 and TRBJ2-3; the D gene is possibly TRBD2 (6 bases). Germline V gene data show CDR1 as MNHEY and CDR2 as SMNVEV (reference sequence). This CDR3 spans 12 amino acids. Trimming left V 6 bases short and J 5 bases short, with 9 bases between. The CDR3 DNA follows: TGTGCCAGCAGGGGGAGGTTAGATACGCAGTATTTT. As protein: CASRGRLDTQYF.